The rows below give T cell receptor beta chains drawn from one sample of a study of CD8 T cells in ankylosing spondylitis. TCRdb recomputed calls from the 5' RACE reads with MiXCR, one row per CDR3 protein. Among 150,000 to 200,000 distinct CDR3 sequences listed, 15% to 20% were seen once. The sequencing input was blood, either unsorted or a sorted T cell fraction (not recorded which). All receptors come from a male donor with ankylosing spondylitis or in good health (not recorded which). Each CDR3 is given with its conserved first and last residue. The D gene is left open where the match is weak. Size values are once, few and many counts, or a class for expanded clones, and some rows have none.

TRBV2	few	TRBJ2-7	NA	TGTGCCAGCAGGAGAATGGGGCAGTACTTC	CASRRMGQYF
TRBV12-3/TRBV12-4	many	TRBJ2-5	NA	TGTGCCAGCAGTGCATCCACAGGGAAAGAGACCCAGTACTTC	CASSASTGKETQYF
TRBV7-9	NA	TRBJ2-1	TRBD2	TGTGCCAGCAGCCCACGGGAGGTATCCTACAATGAGCAGTTCTTC	CASSPREVSYNEQFF
TRBV6-5	many	TRBJ1-1	NA	TGTGCCAGCAGTTACTGGGGGAGTTACGTGGGAGCTTTCTTT	CASSYWGSYVGAFF
TRBV10-3	many	TRBJ2-1	TRBD2	TGTGCCATATCAGGAGGGACTAGCGGGATTCAGAGCTCCTACAATGAGCAGTTCTTC	CAISGGTSGIQSSYNEQFF
TRBV20-1	many	TRBJ1-2	NA	TGCAGTGCTCCCAGGAGTTCATCGGTCGGCTACACCTTC	CSAPRSSSVGYTF
TRBV20-1	many	TRBJ2-2	TRBD1	TGCAGTGCTAGAGACCATTTAGGGACAGGGTTGAACACCGGGGAGCTGTTTTTT	CSARDHLGTGLNTGELFF
TRBV4-2	NA	TRBJ2-1	NA	TGTGCCAGCAGCCAAGAAGGCGATGGCTACAATGAGCAGTTCTTC	CASSQEGDGYNEQFF
TRBV7-3	many	TRBJ1-2	NA	TGTGCCAGCAGCTTAACCCCGGGATCAACCAACTATGGCTACACCTTC	CASSLTPGSTNYGYTF
TRBV28	few	TRBJ2-2	TRBD2	TGTGCCAGCAGTGCCGGGACTAGCGGGAACGGGGAGCTGTTTTTT	CASSAGTSGNGELFF
TRBV5-1	few	TRBJ1-1	NA	TGCGCCAGCAGCTTGGAGGCTTCTAGACACACTGAAGCTTTCTTT	CASSLEASRHTEAFF
TRBV5-1	NA	TRBJ2-7	TRBD2	TGCGCCAGCAGCCTGGGACTAGCGGGACGCTCCTACGAGCAGTACTTC	CASSLGLAGRSYEQYF
TRBV7-2	few	TRBJ2-1	TRBD2	TGTGCCAGCAGCGCTACTAGCGGGTTCTCCGGGGGTGAGCAGTTCTTC	CASSATSGFSGGEQFF
TRBV3-1	NA	TRBJ2-1	NA	TGTGCCAGCAGCCAAGGGGCGGGCTCCAATGAGCAGTTCTTC	CASSQGAGSNEQFF
TRBV5-6	many	TRBJ2-2	NA	TGTGCCAGCAGCACGTCACACTCGAACACCGGGGAGCTGTTTTTT	CASSTSHSNTGELFF
TRBV12-3/TRBV12-4	NA	TRBJ2-5	NA	TGTGCCAGCAGTTTTAGCAACCAAGAGACCCAGTACTTC	CASSFSNQETQYF
TRBV5-1	many	TRBJ2-3	TRBD1	TGCGCCAGCATCATAGGACAGGGTAGCACAGATACGCAGTATTTT	CASIIGQGSTDTQYF
TRBV12-5	few	TRBJ2-2	NA	TGTGCTAGTGGAAGAGATACCGGGGAGCTGTTTTTT	CASGRDTGELFF
TRBV4-1	NA	TRBJ2-7	NA	TGCGCCAGCAGCCAAGACGGCCCAGAGCAGTACTTC	CASSQDGPEQYF
TRBV6-6	few	TRBJ2-2	NA	TGTGCCAGCAGTCCTGGGACGTTGTACACCGGGGAGCTGTTTTTT	CASSPGTLYTGELFF
TRBV5-1	NA	TRBJ2-5	NA	TGCGCCAGCAGCTTGTCCCCTCGGGCTCAAGAGACCCAGTACTTC	CASSLSPRAQETQYF
TRBV7-8	many	TRBJ2-1	TRBD2	TGTGCCAGCAGCCCGCTAACCGCCCGGGCGGGAGAGGAGCAGTTCTTC	CASSPLTARAGEEQFF
TRBV10-3	many	TRBJ2-5	NA	TGTGCCATCAGTGAATTGGTACAAAAGACCCAGTACTTC	CAISELVQKTQYF
TRBV29-1	NA	TRBJ2-4	TRBD1	TGCAGCGTTGTCCCCCCGGGACAGTTGATTCAGTACTTC	CSVVPPGQLIQYF
TRBV20-1	many	TRBJ2-5	NA	TGCAGTGGCTTCCAAGAGACCCAGTACTTC	CSGFQETQYF